This TCR beta chain was identified in a study of regulatory T cells in long-lasting Graves disease. The time point here: newly diagnosed GD, antithyroid drugs for less than 3 months. RNA extracted from PBMCs served as the sequencing template. American Thyroid Association guidelines served as the basis for diagnosing Graves' disease. Arm-PCR of CDR3 regions and iRepertoire HTBI primers were used to build TCR beta libraries. TCRdb reprocessed the multiplex PCR reads via MiXCR and lists one record per CDR3 protein. The sample includes under 700,000 distinct CDR3 sequences, more than 15% of them seen just once. Worth noting for this clonotype: Its specificity is not known.

V lost 3 bases to trimming and J lost 1 base; unmatched junction nucleotides: 4. The CDR3 runs to 15 residues. In germline, CDR1 is SGHDT, CDR2 YYEEEE. Overall study findings and caveats: TRBV28, TRBJ1-2 and TRBJ2-5 were segments that persistent disease favored. The number of shared public clonotypes was higher in persistent patients (around 2,500) than new patients (roughly 970).

These data also formed part of another study, on T cells in Graves' hyperthyroidism and ophthalmopathy.

The sample consisted of peripheral blood mononuclear cells (PBMCs), taken at new diagnosis, from a patient treated with antithyroid drugs. The TCR comes from a woman aged 35 to 59 with Graves disease. The J gene is TRBJ2-7, the V gene TRBV5-6; TRBD2 agrees at 10 bases. CDR3 sequence (DNA): TGTGCCAGCAGCTCCATTAGCGGGGGGTCCTACGAGCAGTACTTC. Its translation is CASSSISGGSYEQYF.